This T cell receptor (beta chain) emerged from a study of blood T cells in healthy people across ages. Turning to the study itself: Template switching picked up about one barcoded beta molecule for each two T cells.

Comments on this clonotype: Its antigen is not known.

A second PCR, run for roughly 7 to 11 cycles, used a sample-barcoded 5' primer plus a J-beta primer mix. TCRdb processed the 5' RACE reads anew with MiXCR; each CDR3 protein has one entry. The sample records hundreds of thousands of distinct CDR3 sequences, roughly 47% being singletons. The CDR3 extends over 15 amino acids. Germline CDR1 SGHTA, CDR2 FQGNSA. V lost 1 base and J lost 6, with 13 bases in between. The study's findings and limits: Getting older went along with TCR beta diversity per million T cells dropping roughly linearly.

The rearrangement uses TRBV7-2 and TRBJ2-1, with D tentatively TRBD1 or TRBD2 (5 bases each). This clonotype was sampled from an older woman in good health. Sample: blood. The CDR3 bases are TGTGCCAGCAGCTTAGTTGGGGGAGAAGCCAATGAGCAGTTCTTC. This sequence encodes CASSLVGGEANEQFF.